The 25 T cell receptor beta chains given below trace back to one sample, sequenced in a study of graft-versus-host responses after intestinal transplantation. Method: immunoSEQ multiplex PCR; TCRdb's copy keeps in-frame clones and lacks some. The top ten clones hold roughly 0.8% of a sample with some 84,000 clones, 80% to 85% of them seen once. Their antigens are not known. Sequencing used unstimulated CD4+ T cells sorted from spleen or lymph node cells, obtained before intestinal transplant. These receptors all stem from a human donor who received an intestinal transplant.

V gene TRBV7-8 combines with J gene TRBJ1-2; 11 bases are a match to TRBD1. Germline CDR1 reads SGHVS; CDR2 reads FQNEAQ. This CDR3 is built from 15 residues. The ends lost 1 base at V and 7 bases at J; junction bases unmatched: 5. The CDR3 region has the DNA TGTGCCAGCAGCTTAGGGAGGACAGGGGGCGGTGGCTACACCTTC. Encoded protein: CASSLGRTGGGGYTF.

The V and J genes are TRBV18 and TRBJ2-5, with 11 nucleotides matching TRBD1. CDR1 is KGHSH and CDR2 is LQKENI in the germline V gene. V lost 6 bases and J lost 4; bases outside the gene matches: 7. This CDR3 contains 15 residues. As DNA, the CDR3 is TGTGCCAGCTCCCCAGGGACAGGGGGAGGAGAGACCCAGTACTTC. Translation: CASSPGTGGGETQYF.

This chain uses TRBV18 with TRBJ1-1; no definite D call. Trimming shortened V by 6 bases and J by 2 bases, and 16 bases separated the two germline ends. The CDR3 consists of 15 residues. Germline V lookup: CDR1 KGHSH, CDR2 LQKENI. The CDR3 spells CASSLPGFDNTEAFF. In DNA form, the CDR3 reads TGTGCCAGCTCGCTGCCGGGTTTTGACAACACTGAAGCTTTCTTT. Full variable domain (remainder filled in from reference TRBV18 and TRBJ1-1): NAGVMQNPRHLVRRRGQEARLRCSPMKGHSHVYWYRQLPEEGLKFMVYLQKENIIDESGMPKERFSAEFPKEGPSILRIQQVVRGDSAAYFCASSLPGFDNTEAFFGQGTRLTVV.

V and J are TRBV9 and TRBJ2-3, with 7 bases fitting TRBD2. The CDR3 is 15 residues long. CDR1 is SGDLS and CDR2 is YYNGEE in the germline V gene. V shed 0 bases and J 2 bases; nucleotides not matched to a gene: 3. For the CDR3, the DNA is TGTGCCAGCAGCGTAGGAGGGAGGGACACAGATACGCAGTATTTT. This sequence encodes CASSVGGRDTDTQYF.

The J gene is TRBJ1-2, the V gene TRBV2, with D hard to call. Germline values: CDR1 SNHLY, CDR2 FYNNEI. The CDR3 totals 13 residues. Trimming removed 3 bases at V and 4 bases at J, with 9 bases between. CDR3 in amino acids: CASSDSSGYGYTF. As DNA, the CDR3 is TGTGCCAGCAGTGATTCGAGCGGCTATGGCTACACCTTC.

This rearrangement joins TRBV14 to TRBJ2-1, with 7 bases fitting TRBD1. Losses at the gene ends were 4 bases for V and 0 bases for J; bases not matched to a gene: 3. The CDR3 has 15 amino acids. Germline CDR1 reads SGHDN; CDR2 reads FVKESK. The CDR3 DNA reads TGTGCCAGCAGCCCGGGACAGAGCTCCTACAATGAGCAGTTCTTC. It codes for CASSPGQSSYNEQFF.

The rearrangement joins TRBV11-2 to TRBJ2-7, with TRBD2 matching over 12 bases. CDR1 is SGHAT and CDR2 is FQNNGV in the germline V gene. The CDR3 contains 14 residues. With 8 bases clipped from V and 6 bases from J, the junction kept 8 bases outside the gene matches. CDR3 DNA: TGTGCCAGCCGCAGACTAGCGGGAGTTCTCGAGCAGTACTTC. Translated, it gives CASRRLAGVLEQYF.

In this sample, this clone turned up once. This chain links TRBV15 with TRBJ1-3, with D tentatively TRBD1 (5 bases). V gave up 1 base and J gave up 0 bases, with 13 bases separating them. CDR3 length equals 17 residues. CDR1 and CDR2 (germline): LNHNV, YYDKDF (reference sequence). CDR3 region: CATSRGYGANSGNTIYF. The CDR3 nucleotides read TGTGCCACCAGCAGAGGCTATGGGGCCAACTCTGGAAACACCATATATTTT.

The chain combines TRBV5-1 with TRBJ1-1; TRBD1 is a possible D gene (6 bases). The CDR3 extends over 14 amino acids. Per germline, CDR1 SGHRS and CDR2 YFSETQ. V gave up 0 bases and J gave up 5 bases, with 11 bases separating them. The CDR3 sequence is CASSLDRVKTEAFF. The CDR3 DNA follows: TGCGCCAGCAGCTTGGACAGGGTAAAAACTGAAGCTTTCTTT.

The V and J genes are TRBV6-5 and TRBJ1-3, with D perhaps TRBD1 (6 bases). Trimming took off 9 bases at V and 3 bases at J, with 12 bases between the two ends. The CDR3 spans 13 residues. Germline V CDR1 and CDR2: MNHEY, SVGAGI. CDR3 sequence reads: CARLGADGNTIYF. The CDR3 DNA is TGTGCCAGGCTGGGGGCGGATGGAAACACCATATATTTT.

To note about this clone: Other DNA sequences in the same sample also yield this CDR3. J is TRBJ2-7 and V is TRBV28; 7 bases align to TRBD1. The V segment lost 6 bases and the J segment 1 base; nucleotides outside the gene matches: 3. Per the germline V gene, CDR1 is MDHEN and CDR2 is SYDVKM. The CDR3 has 13 residues. CDR3 coding DNA: TGTGCCAGCAGCCCGGGACAGTCCTACGAGCAGTACTTC. This gives the protein CASSPGQSYEQYF.

The chain recombines TRBV6-6 with TRBJ2-1; D not resolved. Germline CDR1 reads MNHNY; CDR2 reads SVGAGI (reference sequence). The CDR3 sequence is 13 residues long. Trimming left V 2 bases short and J 6 bases short, with 8 bases between. CDR3 sequence reads: CASSYGLLNEQFF. The CDR3 DNA follows: TGTGCCAGCAGTTACGGCCTTCTCAATGAGCAGTTCTTC.

V gene TRBV16 combines with J gene TRBJ2-1; D perhaps matches TRBD2 (6 bases). Trimming pared 4 bases from V and 6 bases from J, leaving 25 bases between. Germline assignment: CDR1 KGHSY and CDR2 FQNENV. CDR3 size: 18 residues. The CDR3 is CASSLPYRPGKGGNEQFF. CDR3 in DNA: TGTGCCAGCAGCCTCCCCTACCGACCGGGGAAGGGAGGCAATGAGCAGTTCTTC.

The J gene is TRBJ2-2, the V gene TRBV4-1; TRBD2 agrees at 11 bases. This CDR3 is built from 17 residues. V trimming: 7 bases; J trimming: 3 bases; junction bases outside the gene matches: 10. The germline V gene encodes CDR1 MGHRA and CDR2 YSYEKL. CDR3: CASTQGASGGYTGELFF. CDR3 in DNA: TGCGCCAGCACTCAGGGGGCTAGCGGGGGGTACACCGGGGAGCTGTTTTTT.

This chain connects TRBV18 to TRBJ2-3, with 8 bases matching TRBD2. Germline-derived CDR1 and CDR2 are KGHSH and LQKENI. The CDR3 is made up of 14 amino acids. J was trimmed by 3 bases and V by 6 bases; bases with no gene match: 5. In DNA form, the CDR3 reads TGTGCCAGCTCCCCATCTAGCGGGACAGATACGCAGTATTTT. Its translation: CASSPSSGTDTQYF.

The V call is TRBV5-1, the J call TRBJ2-1, with no clear D. The CDR3 has 11 residues. CDR1 is SGHRS, CDR2 YFSETQ, per germline. Trimming cost V 4 bases and J 7 bases, with 6 bases left between them. CDR3 sequence (DNA): TGCGCCAGCAGCCTAATAAATGAGCAGTTCTTC. Translation gives CASSLINEQFF.

CDR3 region: CASSLGGRYEQYF. In DNA, the CDR3 is TGTGCCAGCAGCTTGGGCGGTAGATACGAGCAGTACTTC. The genes are TRBV5-4 and TRBJ2-7; no firm D call. The germline gives CDR1 SGHNT, CDR2 YYREEE (reference sequence). The CDR3 extends over 13 amino acids. V was clipped by 0 bases and J by 4 bases, with 8 bases between them.

The table lists this clone with a few counts. The V call is TRBV28, the J call TRBJ1-6, with 9 bases lining up with TRBD1. Losses at the gene ends were 3 bases for V and 9 bases for J; bases not matched to a gene: 6. The CDR3 loop spans 15 amino acids. The germline V gene has CDR1 MDHEN and CDR2 SYDVKM. The CDR3: CASSFTGQGRSPLHF. The CDR3, as DNA: TGTGCCAGCAGTTTCACGGGACAGGGTCGTTCACCCCTCCACTTT.

The chain uses TRBV21-1 and TRBJ2-5; the table's D call, TRBD2, has no DNA check behind it. TRBV21-1 is flagged as a pseudogene. The CDR3 loop spans 17 amino acids. The DNA for the CDR3 is TGTGCCAGCAACCCCCCATGTCGCGGGGGAGGGGGAGAGACCCAGTACTTC. Translating it yields CASNPPCRGGGGETQYF.

The V gene is TRBV5-1, the J gene TRBJ1-1; 7 bases are shared with TRBD1. V dropped 5 bases and J dropped 0; count of bases not matched to a gene: 4. CDR3 length equals 14 residues. The germline gives CDR1 SGHRS, CDR2 YFSETQ. The CDR3 nucleotides read TGCGCCAGCAGTTCCACAGGGGTGAACACTGAAGCTTTCTTT. Residues: CASSSTGVNTEAFF.

A few counts support this clone. The V gene is TRBV5-1, the J gene TRBJ1-3; 10 bases fit TRBD1. The CDR3 is 14 residues long. CDR1 is SGHRS and CDR2 is YFSETQ in the germline V gene. V was pared by 4 bases and J by 8 bases, with 6 bases of the junction left unmatched. The CDR3 here is CASSEGTGEDTIYF. In DNA, the CDR3 is TGCGCCAGCAGCGAGGGGACAGGGGAGGACACCATATATTTT.

This rearrangement joins TRBV10-3 to TRBJ2-3, with TRBD1 identical over 12 bases. The trim removed 2 bases at V and 6 bases at J, leaving 3 bases unmatched. Per the germline V gene, CDR1 is ENHRY and CDR2 is SYGVKD. The length of the CDR3 is 15 residues. In nucleotides, the CDR3 is TGTGCCATCAGTGAGGGGACAGGGGGCATGGATACGCAGTATTTT. It codes for CAISEGTGGMDTQYF.

The CDR3 sequence is CASSLDSSGNTIYF. The DNA for the CDR3 is TGCGCCAGCAGCTTGGATAGCTCTGGAAACACCATATATTTT. The chain uses TRBV5-1 and TRBJ1-3; D ambiguous. V was pared by 0 bases and J by 0 bases, with 4 bases between. There are 14 residues in the CDR3. The germline V gene has CDR1 SGHRS and CDR2 YFSETQ.

The gene calls are TRBV10-1 and TRBJ2-5, with TRBD1 matching 7 bases. Germline V gene lookup returns CDR1 WNHNN and CDR2 SYGVQD (reference sequence). V shed 4 bases, J shed 4 bases, and the junction held 3 bases outside the gene matches. This CDR3 spans 13 amino acids. Written as DNA, the CDR3 is TGCGCCAGCAGTGGGGACAGCCGAGAGACCCAGTACTTC. Its translation: CASSGDSRETQYF.

V gene TRBV19 combines with J gene TRBJ1-5; TRBD1 matches at 9 bases. V shed 9 bases, J shed 3 bases, and the junction held 6 bases outside the gene matches. The CDR3 spans 14 residues. Germline CDR1 and CDR2: LNHDA and SQIVND (reference sequence). CDR3 sequence reads: CASGTGRPNQPQHF. The CDR3 nucleotides are TGTGCCAGCGGGACAGGGCGCCCCAATCAGCCCCAGCATTTT.